The sequence of this T cell receptor beta chain was determined in a study of T cell responses to AZD1222 COVID-19 vaccine (dated by TCRdb to the early 2020s). For the wider study: AZD1222 recipients whose second dose came at about 4 weeks and those whose second dose came at about 12 weeks were combined into one group, since spike-specific TCR depth and breadth did not differ between the two schedules. TCR sequencing was performed for about 240 trial participants, of whom some 200 were given two doses of AZD1222 and roughly 25 were given two doses of MenACWY control vaccine. Enrollment into the trials was organized by age into subgroups of 18-55, 56-69 and 70-plus years, and those subgroups contained about 160, 30 and 59 TCR-sequenced participants, respectively.

At the junction V is shortened by 0 bases and J by 0 bases; bases outside the gene matches: 6. Taken from the germline V gene, the CDR1 and CDR2 loops are SGHRS and YFSETQ. Measured from the cysteine to the phenylalanine, the CDR3 is 16 residues long. Of the read, only the CDR3 DNA is kept; its 48 bases are in frame from base 1. The CDR3 regions of human TCRbeta chains were subjected to immunosequencing. On the study's bioinformatics: Repertoire TCRs were checked for matches against a reference library of SARS-CoV-2-specific TCRs that had been generated using the MIRA antigen-specificity platform. Breadth was defined as the fraction of unique TCRs that were SARS-CoV-2-associated, and depth was defined as the fraction of total T cells that were SARS-CoV-2-associated. Using the MIRA data, each spike-specific TCR was mapped to the spike region that the TCR reacts to and placed in a CD4 or CD8 class. Log10-transformed breadth and depth values were compared by one-way ANOVA with Sidak's multiple comparisons tests. TCRdb retrieved this table from immuneACCESS and kept in-frame rearrangements only. Not all clones are present; in checked studies, unresolved V genes account for under half, and no reason is known for the remainder. V, J and clone size are taken as reported in that table, and D and trimming were inferred from the DNA itself. In all, the sample holds about 170,000 clones, and roughly 92% of those were seen once. The ten largest clones take up around 1.7% of the sample.

Findings and caveats that apply to the study as a whole: Spike-specific TCR breadth and depth rose significantly after two AZD1222 doses compared with day 0 and with MenACWY recipients. Most participants were white British and females outnumbered males, and the authors suggested that clonal diversity may have been underestimated. Reportedly, close to half of the unique spike-specific TCRs recognized epitopes lying outside the regions that are mutated in the B.1.351 and B.1.1.7 variants. The vaccine-associated CD4 TCRs covered the entire spike protein, and the dominant responses fell in regions 160-218 and 743-854. In the small 56-69-year group, the increase in depth fell short of significance, most likely because of low power. Conclusions about previously exposed vaccinees are limited, since just 5 to 7 AZD1222 recipients were seropositive for SARS-CoV-2 at baseline. Because no day 14 peak-response samples were available, the repertoires could be characterized only after the peak T cell response.

The sample's time point, from its label and the paper: baseline before first vaccination. Samples from vaccinated people were obtained from the UK trials COV001 and COV002, which included a single-blind randomized controlled phase 2/3 trial of AZD1222 (ChAdOx1 nCoV-19) in healthy adults. For TCRbeta chain sequencing, PBMC samples from trial participants were taken at day 0 and at day 28 after the second dose. This clone turned up a few times. It lacks a known antigen. Nothing much larger sits one base from this clone, and base qualities are not available. The material sequenced was peripheral blood, taken on day 0 of AZD1222 vaccination. The sequence came from an adult in good health. This chain is built from TRBV5-1 and TRBJ2-7; the junction holds 7 bases that match TRBD2. The DNA sequence reads TGCGCCAGCAGCTTGGCCCTGGGGGGGATCTCCTACGAGCAGTACTTC. Its product reads: CASSLALGGISYEQYF.